This is a list of T cell receptor beta chains from one sample in a study of PD-L1 blockade in urothelial cancer. The data were produced by immunoSEQ multiplex PCR, yet TCRdb's version contains in-frame clones alone and is incomplete. This table has about 50,000 clones, 84% appearing once. This specimen was PBMCs, taken around atezolizumab (anti-PD-L1) treatment. These receptors all stem from a man between 65 and 85 years old with urothelial cancer. Both conserved end residues are part of each CDR3. The D gene is left open where the match is weak. Only part of the rows carry a size: once, few, many, or a class if the clone is expanded.

>TRBJ1-3|-|TRBV5-1|-
CASSLGTTPGNTIYF
TGCGCCAGCAGCTTGGGAACTACCCCTGGAAACACCATATATTTT
>TRBJ2-5|TRBD2|TRBV13|few
CASSPGLAGAGEETQYF
TGTGCCAGCAGCCCGGGACTAGCGGGGGCGGGGGAAGAGACCCAGTACTTC
>TRBJ2-7|TRBD1|TRBV18|-
CASSEDRGLEQYF
TGTGCCAGCTCAGAGGACAGGGGGCTTGAGCAGTACTTC
>TRBJ1-5|TRBD1|TRBV7-2|-
CASSLVTGTASNQPQHF
TGTGCCAGCAGCTTAGTAACCGGGACAGCTAGCAATCAGCCCCAGCATTTT
>TRBJ1-1|-|TRBV5-8|once
CASSLGRRAFF
TGTGCCAGCAGCTTGGGGCGGAGGGCTTTCTTT
>TRBJ1-3|-|TRBV6-6|-
CASSLSSGNTIYF
TGTGCCAGCAGTCTAAGCTCTGGAAACACCATATATTTT
>TRBJ1-1|-|TRBV4-2|-
CASSPMRALGSTEAFF
TGTGCCAGCAGTCCTATGAGGGCCCTAGGGAGCACTGAAGCTTTCTTT
>TRBJ1-2|-|TRBV28|-
CASSLRMRRVYGYTF
TGTGCCAGCAGTTTACGAATGAGGAGGGTGTATGGCTACACCTTC
>TRBJ1-2|TRBD1|TRBV7-2|-
CASSETGGKDYGYTF
TGTGCCAGCAGCGAGACAGGGGGGAAGGACTATGGCTACACCTTC
>TRBJ1-5|-|TRBV6-1|few
CASSEPYRPQHF
TGTGCCAGCAGTGAACCCTATCGGCCCCAGCATTTT
>TRBJ2-1|-|TRBV10-3|-
CAISESLQPYNEQFF
TGTGCCATCAGTGAGTCTTTACAGCCTTACAATGAGCAGTTCTTC
>TRBJ2-1|TRBD2|TRBV25-1|once
CASSESSSGSFNEQFF
TGTGCCAGCAGTGAATCGTCCAGCGGGAGTTTTAATGAGCAGTTCTTC
>TRBJ2-7|TRBD2|TRBV27|-
CASSFGAGVEQYF
TGTGCCAGCAGTTTTGGAGCGGGAGTTGAGCAGTACTTC
>TRBJ1-3|TRBD1|TRBV18|-
CASSPQGQGIGNTIYF
TGTGCCAGCTCACCACAGGGACAGGGGATTGGAAACACCATATATTTT
>TRBJ1-5|-|TRBV28|-
CASSLSGTRNQPQHF
TGTGCCAGCAGTTTATCGGGTACTCGCAATCAGCCCCAGCATTTT
>TRBJ2-7|-|TRBV6-6|once
CASSKDRHYEQYF
TGTGCCAGCAGCAAGGACAGACACTACGAGCAGTACTTC
>TRBJ2-1|TRBD2|TRBV7-8|-
CASRTLAGGNEQFF
TGTGCCAGCAGAACGCTAGCGGGAGGGAATGAGCAGTTCTTC
>TRBJ2-1|-|TRBV5-1|-
CASSLLGGSLSSYNEQFF
TGCGCCAGCAGCCTGCTTGGAGGTAGTCTTAGCTCCTACAATGAGCAGTTCTTC
>TRBJ2-1|TRBD2|TRBV4-3|-
CASSRTSGGDNEQFF
TGCGCCAGCAGCCGGACTAGCGGGGGAGACAATGAGCAGTTCTTC
>TRBJ1-1|-|TRBV7-2|-
CASSNRAEAFF
TGTGCCAGCAGCAACAGGGCTGAAGCTTTCTTT
>TRBJ2-7|TRBD1|TRBV18|-
CASSPPGQGDEQYF
TGTGCCAGCTCACCACCGGGACAGGGGGACGAGCAGTACTTC
>TRBJ2-7|TRBD1|TRBV5-1|-
CASSLDGTGLSYEQYF
TGCGCCAGCAGCTTGGATGGGACAGGACTCTCTTACGAGCAGTACTTC
>TRBJ1-2|-|TRBV6-1|once
CASSEDREGYTF
TGTGCCAGCAGTGAAGACCGAGAAGGCTACACCTTC
>TRBJ2-5|-|TRBV29-1|few
CSVEGGRGETQYF
TGCAGCGTTGAGGGGGGGCGCGGGGAGACCCAGTACTTC
>TRBJ2-1|TRBD1|TRBV29-1|-
CSVGTARQFF
TGCAGCGTGGGGACAGCACGACAGTTCTTC
>TRBJ2-7|-|TRBV28|-
CASSLTSGSYEQYF
TGTGCCAGCAGTCTTACATCGGGCTCCTACGAGCAGTACTTC
>TRBJ2-5|TRBD2|TRBV5-4|once
CASSFSGRAGETQYF
TGTGCCAGCAGCTTTAGCGGGAGGGCCGGAGAGACCCAGTACTTC
>TRBJ2-7|TRBD2|TRBV29-1|-
CSVRTSGRHEQYF
TGCAGCGTTAGAACTAGCGGGAGACACGAGCAGTACTTC
>TRBJ1-2|-|TRBV2|once
CASRADQGLPNYGYTF
TGTGCCAGCAGAGCCGACCAGGGTTTACCTAACTATGGCTACACCTTC
>TRBJ2-1|TRBD2|TRBV7-3|-
CASSQRDYRSDEQFF
TGTGCCAGCAGCCAACGGGACTATCGTTCCGATGAGCAGTTCTTC
>TRBJ2-1|-|TRBV7-9|-
CASQNSGSTYNEQFF
TGTGCCAGTCAGAATAGCGGCTCAACCTACAATGAGCAGTTCTTC
>TRBJ1-4|-|TRBV6-5|-
CASRAGNEKLFF
TGTGCCAGCAGGGCTGGTAATGAAAAACTGTTTTTT
>TRBJ1-5|-|TRBV5-1|-
CASSRAGREEQPQHF
TGCGCCAGCAGCCGGGCAGGGAGGGAAGAGCAGCCCCAGCATTTT
>TRBJ2-1|TRBD2|TRBV19|few
CASSTIGLARGSYNEQFF
TGTGCCAGTAGTACCATCGGACTAGCCCGGGGCTCCTACAATGAGCAGTTCTTC
>TRBJ1-1|TRBD1|TRBV5-1|-
CASNPTGMNTEAFF
TGCGCCAGCAACCCGACAGGGATGAACACTGAAGCTTTCTTT
>TRBJ1-4|-|TRBV4-3|-
CASSPILGGAGGEKLFF
TGCGCCAGCAGCCCAATTCTCGGCGGGGCCGGGGGGGAAAAACTGTTTTTT
>TRBJ2-3|-|TRBV5-1|-
CASSLEDGSTDTQYF
TGCGCCAGCAGCTTGGAAGACGGGAGCACAGATACGCAGTATTTT
>TRBJ1-1|-|TRBV2|-
CASRSTVDPEAFF
TGTGCCAGCAGATCGACAGTTGACCCTGAAGCTTTCTTT
>TRBJ1-5|-|TRBV6-1|-
CASAAAGFNQPQHF
TGTGCCAGCGCGGCAGCGGGCTTCAATCAGCCCCAGCATTTT
>TRBJ1-3|TRBD1|TRBV5-1|-
CASSLVPDRGRNTIYF
TGCGCCAGCAGCTTAGTGCCGGACAGGGGAAGAAACACCATATATTTT
>TRBJ2-2|-|TRBV7-2|once
CASSRQAVVLAGELFF
TGTGCCAGCAGCCGACAGGCGGTTGTACTGGCCGGGGAGCTGTTTTTT
>TRBJ2-3|-|TRBV19|-
CASSIGAGVTDTQYF
TGTGCCAGTAGTATTGGGGCAGGGGTAACAGATACGCAGTATTTT
>TRBJ2-1|TRBD1|TRBV2|-
CASSGQGVQNEQFF
TGTGCCAGCAGTGGACAGGGGGTACAGAATGAGCAGTTCTTC